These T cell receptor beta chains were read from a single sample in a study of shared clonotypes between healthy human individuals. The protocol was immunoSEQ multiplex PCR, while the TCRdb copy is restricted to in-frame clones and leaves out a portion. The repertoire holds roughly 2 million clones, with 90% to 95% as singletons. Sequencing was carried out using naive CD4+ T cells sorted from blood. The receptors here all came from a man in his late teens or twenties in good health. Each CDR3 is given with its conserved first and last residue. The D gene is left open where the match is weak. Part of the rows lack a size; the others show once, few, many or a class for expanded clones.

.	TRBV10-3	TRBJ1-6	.	TGTGCCATCAGATCGACAGACTATAATTCACCCCTCCACTTT	CAIRSTDYNSPLHF
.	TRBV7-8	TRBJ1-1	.	TGTGCCAGCAGCCGAGGAAGGACTGAAGCTTTCTTT	CASSRGRTEAFF
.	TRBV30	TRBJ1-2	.	TGTGCCTGGAGGTCCTCCCCTCGCGGGGACGGCTACACCTTC	CAWRSSPRGDGYTF
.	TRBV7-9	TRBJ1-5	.	TGTGCCAGCAGCTCCCCAAATAGCAATCAGCCCCAGCATTTT	CASSSPNSNQPQHF
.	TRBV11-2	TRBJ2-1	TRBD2	TGTGCCAGCAGCTTAGTGTCGACTAGCGGGACCTACAATGAGCAGTTCTTC	CASSLVSTSGTYNEQFF
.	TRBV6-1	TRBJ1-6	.	TGTGCCAGCAGTGATAGAGCAGGGTTTGCTTCACCCCTCCACTTT	CASSDRAGFASPLHF
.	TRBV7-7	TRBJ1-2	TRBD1	TGTGCCAGCAGCGGAGGACAGGGGTTGTATGGCTACACCTTC	CASSGGQGLYGYTF
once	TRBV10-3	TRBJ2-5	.	TGTGCCATCAGTCCCGGAGTTTCCACAGAGACCCAGTACTTC	CAISPGVSTETQYF
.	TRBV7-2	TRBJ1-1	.	TGTGCCAGCAGCTCGAGACAGGCCGCTGTGAACACTGAAGCTTTCTTT	CASSSRQAAVNTEAFF
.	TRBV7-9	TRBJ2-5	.	TGTGCCAGCAGCTTCCGATCGGATCAAGAGACCCAGTACTTC	CASSFRSDQETQYF
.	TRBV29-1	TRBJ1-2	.	TGCAGCGTTCGCCAGGGGAAAAACTATGGCTACACCTTC	CSVRQGKNYGYTF